A single sample is the source of the 9 T cell receptor beta chains below, sequenced in a study of T cells in women clearing cervical HPV infection. Measured with immunoSEQ multiplex PCR; TCRdb has only the in-frame clones, and not every one. Its listing shows fewer than 30,000 clones. Sequencing was done on a sample of blood buffy coat. These receptors were taken from a woman aged 18 to 75 with a cervical HPV16 infection that either progressed to CIN3+ or cleared (not recorded which).

Details on this clone: Coverage ceases 3 residues before the CDR3 finishes, and the germline J gene fills in the end. The chain recombines TRBV19 with TRBJ1-2, with D possibly being TRBD1 (5 bases). The CDR3 consists of 13 residues. Germline loops: CDR1 LNHDA, CDR2 SQIVND (reference sequence). The CDR3 is CASRPLEGSDYTF. The CDR3 bases that were read are TGTGCCAGTAGACCCCTTGAGGGGAGCGAC.

Of note for this clone: The read falls 3 residues short of the CDR3 end, and the missing part is taken from the germline J gene. The chain combines TRBV5-6 with TRBJ2-7; D perhaps matches TRBD2 (6 bases). Germline CDR1 SGHDT, CDR2 YYEEEE. This CDR3 contains 15 residues. V lost 3 bases and J lost 2, with 15 bases in between. CDR3 protein: CASSSVGGGTYEQYF. The covered CDR3 bases are TGTGCCAGCAGCTCCGTGGGGGGTGGGACCTACGAG.

On this clone itself: The read gets to within 3 residues of the CDR3 end, and the germline J gene fills in the rest. The gene calls are TRBV7-6 and TRBJ2-7; 7 nucleotides line up with TRBD1. J gave up 4 bases and V 5 bases, and 2 bases lay outside the gene matches. The CDR3 length is 12 residues. Germline lookup yields CDR1 SGHVS and CDR2 FNYEAQ. The covered CDR3 bases are TGTGCCAGCAGCCCAGGGGGATACGAG. Translated: CASSPGGYE. The CDR3 in full is CASSPGGYEQYF.

CDR3 in amino acids: CASSSPGQGKTEAFF. The part of the CDR3 DNA that was read is TGTGCCAGCAGCTCGCCGGGACAGGGGAAGACTGAA. The chain has TRBV5-4 and TRBJ1-1; TRBD1 matches at 10 bases. Sequencing ends 3 residues short of the CDR3 end; the germline J gene provides the rest. This CDR3 spans 15 amino acids. V trimming: 3 bases; J trimming: 5 bases; junction bases outside the gene matches: 7. Germline loops: CDR1 SGHNT, CDR2 YYREEE (reference sequence). Using reference TRBV5-4 and TRBJ1-1 for the parts outside the CDR3, the full variable domain is ETGVTQSPTHLIKTRGQQVTLRCSSQSGHNTVSWYQQALGQGPQFIFQYYREEENGRGNFPPRFSGLQFPNYSSELNVNALELDDSALYLCASSSPGQGKTEAFFGQGTRLTVV.

Concerning this clone: The read ends 3 residues before the CDR3 terminus; that terminus is restored from the germline J gene. The J gene is TRBJ1-5, the V gene TRBV7-9; TRBD1 matches 7 bases. This CDR3 spans 13 amino acids. Germline CDR1 is SEHNR and CDR2 is FQNEAQ (reference sequence). Unmatched junction bases numbered 5, after V lost 3 bases and J lost 9 bases. The CDR3 bases that were read are TGTGCCAGCAGCTTCGGGACAGATATGCCC. This encodes CASSFGTDMP. Given in full, the CDR3 is CASSFGTDMPQHF.

About this clone: The read ends 3 residues early relative to the CDR3; the germline J gene fills the gap. The V gene is TRBV18, the J gene TRBJ2-1, with D possibly TRBD2 on 6 matching bases. The V and J ends lost 4 bases and 4 bases respectively, with 11 bases between them. The germline V gene has CDR1 KGHSH and CDR2 LQKENI. The CDR3 totals 14 residues. CDR3 amino acids: CASSRGDLYNEQFF. The covered CDR3 bases are TGTGCCAGCTCACGCGGGGACCTTTACAATGAG.

Of note for this clone: The read ends 3 residues shy of where the CDR3 ends; the end is completed using the germline J gene. V usage is TRBV7-3 and J usage is TRBJ2-5, with a weak D call TRBD2 (5 bases). The CDR3 has 14 amino acids. The V gene's germline CDR1 is SGHTA and CDR2 FQGTGA. The CDR3 region is CASSLQRSTDTQYF. Partial CDR3 DNA: TGTGCCAGCAGCTTACAGCGGAGCACAGATACC. Full variable domain (rest looked up from reference TRBV7-3 and TRBJ2-5): GAGVSQTPSNKVTEKGKYVELRCDPISGHTALYWYRQSLGQGPEFLIYFQGTGAADDSGLPNDRFFAVRPEGSVSTLKIQRTERGDSAVYLCASSLQRSTDTQYFGPGTRLLVL.

As regards this clone: Coverage ceases 3 residues before the CDR3 finishes, and the germline J gene fills in the end. The chain has TRBV11-2 and TRBJ1-2; a weak D match, TRBD1 (5 bases). The CDR3 runs 12 residues. Germline V gene data show CDR1 as SGHAT and CDR2 as FQNNGV. The CDR3 loop is CASSSLGEGYTF. Partial CDR3 DNA: TGTGCCAGCAGCTCCCTAGGGGAGGGC.

The covered CDR3 bases are TGTGCCAGTAGTTTGGACAGGGGGCCCACCTACGAG. Protein: CASSLDRGPTYE. The CDR3 reads in full as CASSLDRGPTYEQYF. This rearrangement joins TRBV19 to TRBJ2-7; TRBD1 matches 11 bases. The CDR3 is cut off 3 residues early in the read; its end comes from the germline J gene. Germline-derived CDR1 and CDR2 are LNHDA and SQIVND (reference sequence). CDR3 size: 15 residues. V was clipped by 5 bases and J by 2 bases; unmatched bases: 5. The full variable domain, completed using reference TRBV19 and TRBJ2-7, is DGGITQSPKYLFRKEGQNVTLSCEQNLNHDAMYWYRQDPGQGLRLIYYSQIVNDFQKGDIAEGYSVSREKKESFPLTVTSAQKNPTAFYLCASSLDRGPTYEQYFGPGTRLTVT.